The next 10 T cell receptor beta chains were all read from a single sample in a study of graft-versus-host responses after intestinal transplantation. This table comes from immunoSEQ multiplex PCR, and its TCRdb copy is limited to in-frame clones, with some not included. Of tens of thousands of clones in the sample, just under 95% were seen once. Sequencing used PBMCs, obtained 16 days after intestinal transplant. All receptors derive from a human patient who received an intestinal transplant, so some T cells may come from the graft donor.

The V and J genes are TRBV28 and TRBJ2-7; D unresolved. In germline, CDR1 is MDHEN, CDR2 SYDVKM. This CDR3 is 15 amino acids long. V gave up 6 bases and J gave up 1 base, with 16 bases separating them. The CDR3 coding sequence is TGTGCCAGCAGGGGCGGCCTCCGGAGATCCTACGAGCAGTACTTC. It specifies CASRGGLRRSYEQYF.

The gene calls are TRBV19 and TRBJ1-2; the D gene is possibly TRBD1 (6 bases). The length of the CDR3 is 16 residues. In germline, CDR1 is LNHDA, CDR2 SQIVND (reference sequence). The V gene lost 5 bases and the J gene lost 8 bases, with 24 bases spanning the gap. CDR3 DNA sequence: TGTGCCAGTAGTGGATTACAGGGAAAGGGTACTATGGGCTACACCTTC. It yields the protein CASSGLQGKGTMGYTF.

V usage is TRBV5-6 and J usage is TRBJ1-4; unclear D gene. Germline CDR1 and CDR2: SGHDT and YYEEEE. This CDR3 contains 13 residues. V was pared by 4 bases and J by 0 bases, with 4 bases between. CDR3 DNA sequence: TGTGCCAGCAGCAGCGCAACTAATGAAAAACTGTTTTTT. It translates to CASSSATNEKLFF.

The CDR3 nucleotides read TGCAGCGTTGGGGAGGAGACAGACTCCTACGAGCAGTACTTC. The encoded protein is CSVGEETDSYEQYF. The chain uses TRBV29-1 and TRBJ2-7; TRBD2 is a possible D gene (6 bases). The V gene lost 4 bases and the J gene lost 0 bases, with 13 bases spanning the gap. CDR1 SQVTM and CDR2 ANQGSEA come from the germline V gene. This CDR3 comprises 14 residues.

The chain couples TRBV20-1 to TRBJ2-5; D is unresolved. V was pared by 2 bases and J by 5 bases, with 3 bases between. CDR1 and CDR2 (germline): DFQATT, SNEGSKA (reference sequence). The CDR3 runs 10 residues. The CDR3 region is CSARQETQYF. Written as DNA, the CDR3 is TGCAGTGCTAGACAGGAGACCCAGTACTTC.

The CDR3 protein is CASSHTGTVKGEQYF. In DNA, the CDR3 is TGCGCCAGCAGCCACACCGGGACAGTAAAGGGCGAGCAGTACTTC. The V and J genes are TRBV4-1 and TRBJ2-7; 7 bases map to TRBD1. This CDR3 spans 15 amino acids. Germline V gene sequence: CDR1 MGHRA, CDR2 YSYEKL. With V trimmed by 3 bases and J by 6 bases, 11 bases remained unmatched.

The chain recombines TRBV2 with TRBJ2-3; D is possibly TRBD2 (6 bases). The length of the CDR3 is 15 residues. The germline V gene encodes CDR1 SNHLY and CDR2 FYNNEI. V gave up 2 bases and J gave up 2 bases, with 11 bases separating them. The CDR3 sequence: CASSESGGATDTQYF. The CDR3 DNA sequence: TGTGCCAGCAGTGAATCGGGCGGGGCCACAGATACGCAGTATTTT.

On this clone itself: At one end the junction does not follow the germline gene, possibly because of a read error. The rearrangement uses TRBV4-1 and TRBJ2-7, with 7 bases lining up with TRBD2. The last part of the DNA fits TRBJ2-1 better; the J call may be wrong. CDR1 is MGHRA and CDR2 is YSYEKL in the germline V gene. This CDR3 contains 14 residues. CDR3 sequence reads: CASGQRDVESEQFF. The CDR3 DNA reads as TGCGCCAGCGGCCAGCGGGACGTTGAATCGGAGCAGTTCTTC.

The chain couples TRBV13 to TRBJ2-7; 11 bases map to TRBD2. Germline CDR1 is PRHDT and CDR2 is FYEKMQ (reference sequence). This CDR3 has 18 amino acids. J lost 3 bases, V lost 1 base, and 11 bases had no gene match. This CDR3 is CASSLVTTSGTNYYEQYF. In nucleotides, the CDR3 is TGTGCCAGCAGCTTAGTTACGACTAGCGGGACGAACTACTACGAGCAGTACTTC.

The count of this clone is one. The V gene is TRBV10-3, the J gene TRBJ1-6; 8 positions agree with TRBD1. This CDR3 has 16 residues. V trimming: 2 bases; J trimming: 9 bases; junction bases outside the gene matches: 9. Germline V gives CDR1 ENHRY, CDR2 SYGVKD. CDR3 amino acids: CAISEPKTGGGSPLHF. Written as DNA, the CDR3 is TGTGCCATCAGTGAGCCGAAAACAGGGGGAGGTTCACCCCTCCACTTT.